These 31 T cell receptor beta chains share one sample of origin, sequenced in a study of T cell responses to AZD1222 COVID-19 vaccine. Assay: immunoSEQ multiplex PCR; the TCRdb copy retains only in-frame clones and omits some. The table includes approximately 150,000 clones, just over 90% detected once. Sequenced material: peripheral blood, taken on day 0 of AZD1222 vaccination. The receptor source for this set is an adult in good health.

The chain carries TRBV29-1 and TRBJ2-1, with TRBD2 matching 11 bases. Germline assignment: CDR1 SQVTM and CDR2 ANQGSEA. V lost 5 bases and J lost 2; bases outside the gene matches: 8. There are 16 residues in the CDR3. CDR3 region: CSVLLAGERAYNEQFF. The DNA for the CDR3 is TGCAGCGTTTTACTAGCGGGAGAAAGAGCCTACAATGAGCAGTTCTTC.

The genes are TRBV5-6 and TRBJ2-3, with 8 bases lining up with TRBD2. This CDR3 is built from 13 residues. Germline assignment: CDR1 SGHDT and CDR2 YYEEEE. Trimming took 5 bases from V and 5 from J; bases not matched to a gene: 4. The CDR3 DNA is TGTGCCAGCAGTCGGGAGGGCCTAGATACGCAGTATTTT. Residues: CASSREGLDTQYF.

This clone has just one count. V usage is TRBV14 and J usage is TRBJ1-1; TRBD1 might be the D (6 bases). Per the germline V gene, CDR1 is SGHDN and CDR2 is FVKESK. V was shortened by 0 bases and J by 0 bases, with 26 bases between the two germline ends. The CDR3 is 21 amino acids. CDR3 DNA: TGTGCCAGCAGCCAAGAAGATTTCCGTTGGGGGAGGGCAGGGGTGAACACTGAAGCTTTCTTT. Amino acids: CASSQEDFRWGRAGVNTEAFF.

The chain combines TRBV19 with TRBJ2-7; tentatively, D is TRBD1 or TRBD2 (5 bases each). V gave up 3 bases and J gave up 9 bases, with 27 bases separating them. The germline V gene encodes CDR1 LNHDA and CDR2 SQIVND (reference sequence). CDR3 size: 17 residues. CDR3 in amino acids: CASSIGASMGRLEVQYF. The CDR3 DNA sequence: TGTGCCAGTAGTATCGGGGCTTCTATGGGACGACTTGAGGTGCAGTACTTC.

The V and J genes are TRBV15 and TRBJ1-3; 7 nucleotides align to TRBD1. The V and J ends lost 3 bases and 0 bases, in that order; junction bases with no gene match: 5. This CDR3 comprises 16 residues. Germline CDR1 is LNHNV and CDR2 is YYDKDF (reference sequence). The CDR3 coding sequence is TGTGCCACCAGCAGTGACAGGGTCAGCTCTGGAAACACCATATATTTT. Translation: CATSSDRVSSGNTIYF.

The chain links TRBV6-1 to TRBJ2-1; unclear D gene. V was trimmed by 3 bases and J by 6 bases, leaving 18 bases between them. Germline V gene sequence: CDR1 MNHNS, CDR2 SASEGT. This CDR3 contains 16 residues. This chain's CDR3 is CASSDPTGWVSNEQFF. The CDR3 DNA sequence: TGTGCCAGCAGTGACCCCACCGGATGGGTCTCCAATGAGCAGTTCTTC.

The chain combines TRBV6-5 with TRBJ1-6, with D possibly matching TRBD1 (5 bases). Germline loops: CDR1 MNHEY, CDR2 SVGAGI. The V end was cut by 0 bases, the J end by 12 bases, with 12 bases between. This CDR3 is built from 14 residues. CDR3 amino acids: CASSYSRGYGPLHF. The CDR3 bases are TGTGCCAGCAGTTACTCGCGGGGCTATGGACCCCTCCACTTT.

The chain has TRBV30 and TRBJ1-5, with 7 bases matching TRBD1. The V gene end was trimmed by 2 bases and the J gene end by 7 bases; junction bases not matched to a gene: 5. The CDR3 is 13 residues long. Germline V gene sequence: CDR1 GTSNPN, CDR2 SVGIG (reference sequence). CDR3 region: CAWSYTGEQPQHF. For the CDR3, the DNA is TGTGCCTGGAGTTACACAGGGGAACAGCCCCAGCATTTT.

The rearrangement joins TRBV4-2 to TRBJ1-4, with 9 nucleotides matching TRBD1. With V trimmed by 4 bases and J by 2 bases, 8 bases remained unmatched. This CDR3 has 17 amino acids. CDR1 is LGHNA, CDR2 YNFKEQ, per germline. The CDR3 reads CASSPTTGGLTNEKLFF. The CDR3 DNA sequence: TGTGCCAGCAGCCCAACGACAGGGGGATTGACTAATGAAAAACTGTTTTTT.

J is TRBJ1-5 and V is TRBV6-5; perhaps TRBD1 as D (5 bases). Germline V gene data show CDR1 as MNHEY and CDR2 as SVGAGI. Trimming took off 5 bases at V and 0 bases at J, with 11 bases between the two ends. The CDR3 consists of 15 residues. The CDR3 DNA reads TGTGCCAGCAGTCCGGGACCGCTTAGCAATCAGCCCCAGCATTTT. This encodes CASSPGPLSNQPQHF.

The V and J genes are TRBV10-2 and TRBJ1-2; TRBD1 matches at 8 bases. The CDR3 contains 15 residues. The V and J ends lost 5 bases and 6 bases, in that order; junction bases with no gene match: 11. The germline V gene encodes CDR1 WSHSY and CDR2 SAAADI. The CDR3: CASSNVMTGADGYTF. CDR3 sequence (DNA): TGCGCCAGCAGTAATGTTATGACAGGGGCGGATGGCTACACCTTC.

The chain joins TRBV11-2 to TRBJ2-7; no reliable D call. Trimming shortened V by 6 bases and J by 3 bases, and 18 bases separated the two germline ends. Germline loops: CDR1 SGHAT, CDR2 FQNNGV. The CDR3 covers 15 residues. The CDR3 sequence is CASRPTGASSYEQYF. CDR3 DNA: TGTGCCAGCAGACCCACTGGAGCGAGTAGCTACGAGCAGTACTTC.

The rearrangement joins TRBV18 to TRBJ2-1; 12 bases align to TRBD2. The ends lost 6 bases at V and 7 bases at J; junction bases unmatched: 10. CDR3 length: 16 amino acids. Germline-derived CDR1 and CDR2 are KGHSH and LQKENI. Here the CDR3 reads CASSTTGTSGRNEQFF. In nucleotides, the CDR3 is TGTGCCAGCTCGACAACCGGGACTAGCGGGCGGAATGAGCAGTTCTTC.

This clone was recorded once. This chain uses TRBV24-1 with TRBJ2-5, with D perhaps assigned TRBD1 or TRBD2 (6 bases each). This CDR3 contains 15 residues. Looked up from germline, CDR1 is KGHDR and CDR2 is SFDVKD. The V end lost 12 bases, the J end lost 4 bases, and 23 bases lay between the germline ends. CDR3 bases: TGTGCCCCTACGGGTATCGGGGGCGGCTCAGAGACCCAGTACTTC. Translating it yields CAPTGIGGGSETQYF.

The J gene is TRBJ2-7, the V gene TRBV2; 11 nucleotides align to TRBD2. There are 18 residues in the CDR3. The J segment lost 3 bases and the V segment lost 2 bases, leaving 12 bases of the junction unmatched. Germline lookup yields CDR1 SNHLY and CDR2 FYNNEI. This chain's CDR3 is CASSEQRTSGYSVYEQYF. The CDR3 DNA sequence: TGTGCCAGCAGTGAACAAAGGACTAGCGGGTATTCCGTCTACGAGCAGTACTTC.

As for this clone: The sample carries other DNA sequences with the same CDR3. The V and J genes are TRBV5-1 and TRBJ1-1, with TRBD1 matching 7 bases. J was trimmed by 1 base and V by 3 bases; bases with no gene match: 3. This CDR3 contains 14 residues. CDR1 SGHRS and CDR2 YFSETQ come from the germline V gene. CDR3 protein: CASSSRTGNTEAFF. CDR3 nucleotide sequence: TGCGCCAGCAGCTCCCGGACAGGGAACACTGAAGCTTTCTTT.

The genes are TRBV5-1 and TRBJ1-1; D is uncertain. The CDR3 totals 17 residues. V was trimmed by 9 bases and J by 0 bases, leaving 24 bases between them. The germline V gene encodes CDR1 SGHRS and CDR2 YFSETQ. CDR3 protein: CATSARVVDSVNTEAFF. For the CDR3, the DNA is TGCGCCACCTCCGCAAGGGTCGTGGATTCAGTGAACACTGAAGCTTTCTTT.

CDR3 sequence: CATSRDLGGNTEAFF. The CDR3 bases are TGTGCCACCAGCAGAGATTTGGGGGGGAACACTGAAGCTTTCTTT. The chain recombines TRBV15 with TRBJ1-1; D may be TRBD1 (5 bases). In germline, CDR1 is LNHNV, CDR2 YYDKDF (reference sequence). The CDR3 is made up of 15 amino acids. The V end lost 0 bases, the J end lost 1 base, and 9 bases lay between the germline ends.

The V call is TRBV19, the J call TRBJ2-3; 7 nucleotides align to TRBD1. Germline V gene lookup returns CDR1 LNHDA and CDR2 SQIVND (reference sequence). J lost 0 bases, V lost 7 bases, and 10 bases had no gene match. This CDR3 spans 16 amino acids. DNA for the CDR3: TGTGCCAGTAACGCCGGGACAGCGTTGAGCACAGATACGCAGTATTTT. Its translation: CASNAGTALSTDTQYF.

CDR3 protein: CASSEGYTEAFF. The CDR3 DNA reads TGTGCCAGCAGCGAAGGCTACACTGAAGCTTTCTTT. The genes are TRBV11-3 and TRBJ1-1; D gene uncertain. Germline assignment: CDR1 SGHNT and CDR2 YENEEA. The CDR3 is 12 residues long. The V and J ends lost 5 bases and 3 bases respectively, with 7 bases between them.

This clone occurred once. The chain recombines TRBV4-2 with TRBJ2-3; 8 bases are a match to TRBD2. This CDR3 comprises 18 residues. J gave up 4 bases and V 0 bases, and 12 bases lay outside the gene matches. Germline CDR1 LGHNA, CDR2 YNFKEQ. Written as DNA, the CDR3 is TGTGCCAGCAGCCAAGAAAACCGACTAGCGAGCTCACCAGATACGCAGTATTTT. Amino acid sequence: CASSQENRLASSPDTQYF.

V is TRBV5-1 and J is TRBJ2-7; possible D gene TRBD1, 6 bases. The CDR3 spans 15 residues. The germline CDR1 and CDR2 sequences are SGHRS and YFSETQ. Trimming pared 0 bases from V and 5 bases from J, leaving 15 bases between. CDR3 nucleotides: TGCGCCAGCAGCTTGGAGGCAGGGGTTGGTAACGAGCAGTACTTC. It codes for CASSLEAGVGNEQYF.

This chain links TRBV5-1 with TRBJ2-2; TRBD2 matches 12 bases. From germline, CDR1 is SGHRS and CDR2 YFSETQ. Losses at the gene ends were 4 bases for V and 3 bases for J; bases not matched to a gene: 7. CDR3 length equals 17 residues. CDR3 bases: TGCGCCAGCAGCCCCGGGACTAGCGGGTTCTACACCGGGGAGCTGTTTTTT. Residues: CASSPGTSGFYTGELFF.

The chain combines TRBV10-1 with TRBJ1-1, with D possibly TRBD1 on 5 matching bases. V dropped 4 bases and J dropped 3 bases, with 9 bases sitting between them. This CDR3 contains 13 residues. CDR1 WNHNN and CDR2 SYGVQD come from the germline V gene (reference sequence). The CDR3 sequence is CASSVTGYTEAFF. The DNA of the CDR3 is TGCGCCAGCAGTGTCACAGGCTACACTGAAGCTTTCTTT.

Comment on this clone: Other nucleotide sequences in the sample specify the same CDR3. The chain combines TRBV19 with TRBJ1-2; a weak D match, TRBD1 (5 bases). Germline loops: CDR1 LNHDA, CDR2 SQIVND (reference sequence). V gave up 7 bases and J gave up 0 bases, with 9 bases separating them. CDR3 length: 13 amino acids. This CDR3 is CASNPGSNYGYTF. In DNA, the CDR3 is TGTGCCAGTAATCCAGGGTCTAACTATGGCTACACCTTC.

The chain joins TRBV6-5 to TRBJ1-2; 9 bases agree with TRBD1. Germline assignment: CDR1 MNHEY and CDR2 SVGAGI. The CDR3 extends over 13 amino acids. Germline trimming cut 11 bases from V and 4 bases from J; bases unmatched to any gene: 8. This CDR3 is CAATGGAIYGYTF. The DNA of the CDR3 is TGTGCCGCAACAGGGGGCGCGATCTATGGCTACACCTTC.

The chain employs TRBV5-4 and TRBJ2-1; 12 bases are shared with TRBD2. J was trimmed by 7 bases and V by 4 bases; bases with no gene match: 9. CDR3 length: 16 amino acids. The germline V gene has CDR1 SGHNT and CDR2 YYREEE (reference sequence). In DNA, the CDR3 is TGTGCCAGCAGCGTATCGACTAGCGGGAGTCGGAATGAGCAGTTCTTC. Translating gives CASSVSTSGSRNEQFF.

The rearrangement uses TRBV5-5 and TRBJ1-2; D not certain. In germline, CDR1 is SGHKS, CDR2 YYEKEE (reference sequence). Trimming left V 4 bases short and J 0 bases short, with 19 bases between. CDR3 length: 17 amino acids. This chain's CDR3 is CASSKSSQPLPNYGYTF. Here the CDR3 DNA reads TGTGCCAGCAGCAAATCCTCCCAGCCCCTTCCTAACTATGGCTACACCTTC.

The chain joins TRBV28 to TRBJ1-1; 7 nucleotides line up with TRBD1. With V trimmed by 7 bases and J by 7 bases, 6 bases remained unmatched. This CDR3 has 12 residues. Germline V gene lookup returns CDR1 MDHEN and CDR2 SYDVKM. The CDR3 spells CASTQGPIEAFF. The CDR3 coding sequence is TGTGCCAGCACACAGGGGCCCATTGAAGCTTTCTTT.

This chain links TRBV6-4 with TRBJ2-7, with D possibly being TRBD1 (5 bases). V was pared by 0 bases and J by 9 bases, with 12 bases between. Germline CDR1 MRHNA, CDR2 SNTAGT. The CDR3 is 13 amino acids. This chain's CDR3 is CASSDSPGLAQYF. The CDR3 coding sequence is TGTGCCAGCAGTGACTCACCAGGGCTCGCGCAGTACTTC.

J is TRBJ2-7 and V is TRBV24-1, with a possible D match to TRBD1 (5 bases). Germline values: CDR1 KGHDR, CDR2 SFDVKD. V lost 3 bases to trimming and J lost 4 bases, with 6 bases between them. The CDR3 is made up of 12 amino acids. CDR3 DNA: TGTGCCACCAGTGATACAGGTTACGAGCAGTACTTC. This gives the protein CATSDTGYEQYF.